This TCR beta chain was sequenced for a study of blood T cells in healthy people across ages. Findings of the study overall: The recorded TCR beta diversity per million T cells decreased in a roughly linear manner with age.

Germline-derived CDR1 and CDR2 are LGHNA and YNFKEQ. This CDR3 has 18 amino acids. Unmatched junction bases numbered 8, after V lost 1 base and J lost 1 base. This clonotype was detected many times. Its antigen is not known. It was with a sample-barcoded 5' primer and a J-beta primer mix that a second PCR of about 7 to 12 cycles was run. TCRdb re-called the 5' RACE reads through MiXCR, storing one row per CDR3 protein. The sample includes roughly 650,000 distinct CDR3 sequences, roughly 32% of them seen just once. This clonotype originated in a woman older than 75 in good health. The chain uses TRBV4-2 and TRBJ2-5; 11 bases agree with TRBD2. Sequenced input: blood. The CDR3 region has the DNA TGTGCCAGCAGCCAAGGAGGGACTAGCGGCACATTCCAAGAGACCCAGTACTTC. Encoded protein: CASSQGGTSGTFQETQYF.